Listed below are T cell receptor beta chains from one sample, sequenced in a study of identical twins. Using its own MiXCR run on the 5' RACE reads, TCRdb lists one record per CDR3 protein. The sample shows about 920,000 distinct CDR3 sequences, roughly 12% of them seen only once. Separately, the same data were catalogued under a study of yellow fever vaccine responses in identical twins.

The sequenced sample was PBMCs. The receptors shown here come from a woman aged 18 to 35 in good health. The conserved cysteine and the conserved F or W are not part of the CDR3 here. D genes are given only for firm matches.

J gene,D gene,V gene,CDR3 protein
TRBJ1-3,TRBD1,TRBV29-1,SVEGQLSGNTIY
TRBJ1-5,TRBD1,TRBV10-3,AISDDRGNQPQH
TRBJ2-5,TRBD2,TRBV12-3/TRBV12-4,ATSTSVGETQY
TRBJ2-1,NA,TRBV9,ASSVVSEMFYNEQF
TRBJ1-4,NA,TRBV6-1,ASRPTVLNEKLF
TRBJ2-3,TRBD2,TRBV7-6,ASSISGSGADTQY
TRBJ2-6,NA,TRBV6-1,ASSADFLSGANVLT
TRBJ1-2,TRBD1,TRBV7-9,ASSETGGLGYGYT
TRBJ2-2,TRBD1,TRBV27,ASSLKRTGQGPGELF
TRBJ2-7,NA,TRBV7-9,ASSNPVGGLSYEQY
TRBJ2-5,NA,TRBV9,ASSVRGVGSETQY
TRBJ2-1,NA,TRBV24-1,ATSDKYYNEQF
TRBJ2-6,NA,TRBV7-2,ASSPQTGSGANVLT
TRBJ2-3,NA,TRBV24-1,ATSDPRTDITDTQY
TRBJ2-2,TRBD1,TRBV20-1,SAIPDRGRVGELF
TRBJ2-1,TRBD2,TRBV27,ASVGTSGNNEQF